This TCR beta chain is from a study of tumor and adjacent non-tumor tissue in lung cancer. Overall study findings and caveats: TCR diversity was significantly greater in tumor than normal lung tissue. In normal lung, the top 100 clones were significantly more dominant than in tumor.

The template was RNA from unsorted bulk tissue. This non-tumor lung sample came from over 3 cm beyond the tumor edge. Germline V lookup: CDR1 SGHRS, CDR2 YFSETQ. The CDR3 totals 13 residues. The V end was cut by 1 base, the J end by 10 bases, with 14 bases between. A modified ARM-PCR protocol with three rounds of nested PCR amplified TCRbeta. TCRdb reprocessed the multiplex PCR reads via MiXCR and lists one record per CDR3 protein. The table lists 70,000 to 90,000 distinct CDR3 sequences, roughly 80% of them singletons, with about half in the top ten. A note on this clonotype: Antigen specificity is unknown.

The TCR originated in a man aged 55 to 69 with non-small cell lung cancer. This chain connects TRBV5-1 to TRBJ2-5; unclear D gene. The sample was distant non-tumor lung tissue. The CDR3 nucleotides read TGCGCCAGCAGCTTGAGACAACCGATGGGCCAGTACTTC. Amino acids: CASSLRQPMGQYF.